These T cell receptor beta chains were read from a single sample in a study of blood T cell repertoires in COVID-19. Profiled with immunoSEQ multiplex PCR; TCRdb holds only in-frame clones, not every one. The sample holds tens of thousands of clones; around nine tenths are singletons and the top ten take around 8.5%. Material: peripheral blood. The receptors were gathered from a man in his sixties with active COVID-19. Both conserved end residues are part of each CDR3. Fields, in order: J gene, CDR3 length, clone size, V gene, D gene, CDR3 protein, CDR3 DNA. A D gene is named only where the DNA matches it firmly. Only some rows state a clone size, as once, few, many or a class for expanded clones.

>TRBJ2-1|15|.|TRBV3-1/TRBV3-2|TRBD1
CASSQDLGQGARQFF
TGTGCCAGCAGCCAAGATCTCGGACAGGGGGCGCGGCAGTTCTTC
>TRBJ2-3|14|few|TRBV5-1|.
CASSLWQGEDTQYF
TGCGCCAGCAGCTTGTGGCAGGGTGAAGATACGCAGTATTTT
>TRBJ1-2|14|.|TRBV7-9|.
CASSLEQENYGYTF
TGTGCCAGCAGCTTAGAACAGGAAAACTATGGCTACACCTTC
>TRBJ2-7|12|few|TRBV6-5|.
CASRSGSYEQYF
TGTGCCAGCAGAAGCGGCTCCTACGAGCAGTACTTC
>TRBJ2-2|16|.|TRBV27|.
CASSFPRTANTGELFF
TGTGCCAGCAGTTTTCCTAGGACAGCGAACACCGGGGAGCTGTTTTTT
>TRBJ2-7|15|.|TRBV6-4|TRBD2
CASSSPAGGRYEQYF
TGTGCCAGCAGCAGCCCAGCGGGAGGAAGGTACGAGCAGTACTTC
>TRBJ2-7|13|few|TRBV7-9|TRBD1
CASSPTGAYEQYF
TGTGCCAGCAGCCCGACAGGGGCTTACGAGCAGTACTTC
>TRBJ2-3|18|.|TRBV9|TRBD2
CASSVVAQLAGGPDTQYF
TGTGCCAGCAGCGTAGTTGCCCAACTAGCGGGAGGGCCTGATACGCAGTATTTT
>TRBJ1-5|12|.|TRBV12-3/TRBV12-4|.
CASRLKDQPQHF
TGTGCCAGCAGGCTAAAAGATCAGCCCCAGCATTTT
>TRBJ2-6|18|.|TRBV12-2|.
CASRLVGHFSSGANVLTF
TGTGCAAGTCGCTTAGTCGGACATTTCAGCTCTGGGGCCAACGTCCTGACTTTC
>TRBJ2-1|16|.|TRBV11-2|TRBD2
CASSLIVSGRYDEQFF
TGTGCCAGCAGCTTAATTGTTAGCGGGAGGTACGATGAGCAGTTCTTC
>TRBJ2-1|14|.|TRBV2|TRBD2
CASIRTSGNNEQFF
TGTGCCAGCATCAGGACTAGCGGAAACAATGAGCAGTTCTTC
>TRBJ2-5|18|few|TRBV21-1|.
CASSKRRKSGSRAETQYF
TGTGCCAGCAGCAAAAGGAGAAAAAGCGGGAGTCGGGCAGAGACCCAGTACTTC
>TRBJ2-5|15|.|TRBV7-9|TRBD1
CASGRSQGAGETQYF
TGTGCCAGCGGGAGGTCACAGGGGGCTGGAGAGACCCAGTACTTC
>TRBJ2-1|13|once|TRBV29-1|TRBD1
CSASGGALDEQFF
TGCAGCGCATCAGGGGGCGCTTTGGATGAGCAGTTCTTC
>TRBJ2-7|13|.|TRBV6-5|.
CASKEGGAYEQYF
TGTGCCAGCAAGGAGGGAGGCGCCTACGAGCAGTACTTC
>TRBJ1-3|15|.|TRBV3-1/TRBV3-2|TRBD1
CASSPLTGAGNTIYF
TGTGCCAGCAGCCCGCTCACAGGGGCTGGAAACACCATATATTTT
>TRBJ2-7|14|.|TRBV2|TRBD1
CASVRDRPSYEQYF
TGTGCCAGCGTCCGGGACAGACCCTCCTACGAGCAGTACTTC
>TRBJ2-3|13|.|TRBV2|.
CASSVTGTDTQYF
TGTGCCAGCAGTGTTACAGGGACAGATACGCAGTATTTT
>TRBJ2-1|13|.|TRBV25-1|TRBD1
CASRDSSYNEQFF
TGTGCCAGCCGGGACAGCTCCTACAATGAGCAGTTCTTC
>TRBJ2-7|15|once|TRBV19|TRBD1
CASTPQGTGGYEQYF
TGTGCCAGTACCCCCCAAGGGACAGGGGGCTACGAGCAGTACTTC
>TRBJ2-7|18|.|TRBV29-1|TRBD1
CSVEVLELKGQFSYEQYF
TGCAGCGTTGAAGTCCTCGAACTAAAGGGACAGTTCTCCTACGAGCAGTACTTC
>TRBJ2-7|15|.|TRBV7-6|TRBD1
CASSGQGDLGYEQYF
TGTGCCAGCTCGGGACAGGGGGATCTAGGCTACGAGCAGTACTTC
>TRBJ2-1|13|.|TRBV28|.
CASRTRAYNEQFF
TGTGCCAGCAGAACGAGGGCGTACAATGAGCAGTTCTTC
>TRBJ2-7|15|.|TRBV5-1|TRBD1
CASRYGQGAGYEQYF
TGCGCCAGCAGATACGGACAGGGGGCTGGATACGAGCAGTACTTC
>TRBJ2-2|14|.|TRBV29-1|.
CSAGGRANTGELFF
TGCAGCGCCGGAGGTAGGGCGAACACCGGGGAGCTGTTTTTT
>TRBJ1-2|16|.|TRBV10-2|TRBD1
CASSGQGLPGTYGYTF
TGCGCCAGCAGTGGACAGGGGCTACCAGGAACCTATGGCTACACCTTC
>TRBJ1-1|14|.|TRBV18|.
CASSLETGNTEAFF
TGTGCCAGCTCACTGGAGACAGGGAACACTGAAGCTTTCTTT
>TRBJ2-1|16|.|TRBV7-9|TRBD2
CASSLIPSGSYNEQFF
TGTGCCAGCAGCTTAATTCCTAGCGGATCCTACAATGAGCAGTTCTTC
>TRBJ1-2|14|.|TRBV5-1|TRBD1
CASSPGQDPYGYTF
TGCGCCAGCAGCCCGGGACAGGATCCCTATGGCTACACCTTC
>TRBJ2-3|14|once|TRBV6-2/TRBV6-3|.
CASSGSAGADTQYF
TGTGCCAGCAGCGGATCCGCAGGTGCAGATACGCAGTATTTT
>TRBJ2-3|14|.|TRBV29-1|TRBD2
CSVGPSGSLDTQYF
TGCAGCGTTGGGCCTAGCGGGAGTCTAGATACGCAGTATTTT
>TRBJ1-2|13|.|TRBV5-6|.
CASSLAGSIQGIF
TGTGCCAGCAGCTTGGCGGGTTCAATACAGGGAATCTTC
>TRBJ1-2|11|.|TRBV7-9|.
CASSFQGSYTF
TGTGCCAGCAGCTTCCAGGGAAGCTACACCTTC
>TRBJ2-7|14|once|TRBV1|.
CTSSRPSRRDEQYF
TGCACCAGCAGCCGACCCAGCCGGAGGGACGAGCAGTACTTC
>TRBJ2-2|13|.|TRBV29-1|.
CSVDRANTGELFF
TGCAGCGTTGACAGGGCGAACACCGGGGAGCTGTTTTTT
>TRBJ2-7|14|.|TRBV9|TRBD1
CASSPTGQYYEQYF
TGTGCCAGCAGCCCAACGGGACAGTACTACGAGCAGTACTTC
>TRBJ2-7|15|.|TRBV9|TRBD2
CASSVDGLAGGEQYF
TGTGCCAGCAGCGTAGATGGACTAGCCGGAGGTGAGCAGTACTTC
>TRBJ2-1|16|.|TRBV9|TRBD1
CASSPSGTGDWGEQFF
TGTGCCAGCAGTCCGAGTGGGACAGGGGATTGGGGTGAGCAGTTCTTC
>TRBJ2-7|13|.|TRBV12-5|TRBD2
CASGWTSSYEQYF
TGTGCTAGTGGTTGGACTAGCAGCTACGAGCAGTACTTC
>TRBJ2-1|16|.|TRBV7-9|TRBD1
CASSFSGTGMANEQFF
TGTGCCAGCAGCTTCTCCGGGACAGGGATGGCTAATGAGCAGTTCTTC
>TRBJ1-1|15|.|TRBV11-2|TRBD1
CASSRQTGANTEAFF
TGTGCCAGCAGCCGACAGACAGGGGCCAACACTGAAGCTTTCTTT
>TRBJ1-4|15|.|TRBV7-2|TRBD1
CASSSQGAFNEKLFF
TGTGCCAGCAGCTCCCAGGGGGCTTTTAATGAAAAACTGTTTTTT
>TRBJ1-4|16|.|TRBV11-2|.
CASSLDLVQGGKKLFF
TGTGCCAGCAGCTTAGATCTAGTACAGGGCGGTAAAAAACTGTTTTTT
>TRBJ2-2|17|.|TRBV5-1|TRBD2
CASSSGLAGEGTGELFF
TGCGCCAGCAGCTCGGGACTAGCGGGAGAGGGCACCGGGGAGCTGTTTTTT
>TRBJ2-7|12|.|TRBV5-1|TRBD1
CASSSQGDEQYF
TGCGCCAGCAGTTCCCAGGGGGACGAGCAGTACTTC
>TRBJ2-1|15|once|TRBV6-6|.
CASSYSSAPFPEQFF
TGTGCCAGTAGTTACTCGAGCGCCCCCTTTCCTGAGCAGTTCTTC
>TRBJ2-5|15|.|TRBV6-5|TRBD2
CASSPPSGSKMTQYF
TGTGCCAGCAGTCCCCCTAGCGGGAGTAAGATGACCCAGTACTTC
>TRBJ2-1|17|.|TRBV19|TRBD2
CASSSPPTSGIYNEQFF
TGTGCCAGTAGTTCCCCCCCAACTAGCGGGATCTACAATGAGCAGTTCTTC
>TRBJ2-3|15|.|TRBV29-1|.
CSVDPHELNPDTQYF
TGCAGCGTTGACCCCCACGAGTTGAATCCAGATACGCAGTATTTT
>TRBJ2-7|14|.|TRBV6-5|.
CASSYTFARNEQYF
TGTGCCAGCAGTTACACCTTCGCTAGGAACGAGCAGTACTTC
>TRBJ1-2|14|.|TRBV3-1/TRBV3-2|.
CASSHRDGLNGYTF
TGTGCCAGCAGCCATCGGGATGGTCTAAATGGCTACACCTTC
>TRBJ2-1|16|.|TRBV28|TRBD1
CASSLSPGQGYNEQFF
TGTGCCAGCAGTTTATCCCCGGGACAGGGCTACAATGAGCAGTTCTTC
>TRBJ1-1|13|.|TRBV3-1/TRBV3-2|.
CASSPGLDTEAFF
TGTGCCAGCAGCCCCGGACTGGACACTGAAGCTTTCTTT
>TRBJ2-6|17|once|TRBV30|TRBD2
CAWTASGRPSGANVLTF
TGTGCCTGGACCGCTAGCGGGAGACCCTCTGGGGCCAACGTCCTGACTTTC
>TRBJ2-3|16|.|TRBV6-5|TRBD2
CASSYQPAGVGDTQYF
TGTGCCAGCAGTTACCAGCCAGCGGGGGTGGGGGATACGCAGTATTTT
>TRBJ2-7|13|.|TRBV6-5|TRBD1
CASRSNRGYEQYF
TGTGCCAGCAGAAGTAACAGGGGCTACGAGCAGTACTTC
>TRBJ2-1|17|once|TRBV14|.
CASSQAHRTHPYNEQFF
TGTGCCAGCAGCCAAGCTCATAGGACTCACCCCTACAATGAGCAGTTCTTC
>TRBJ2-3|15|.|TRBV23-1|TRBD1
CASSGQELHTDTQYF
TGCGCCAGCAGTGGACAGGAGTTACACACAGATACGCAGTATTTT
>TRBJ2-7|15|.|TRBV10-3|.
CAISEGGRRTYEQYF
TGTGCCATCAGTGAAGGTGGGCGTCGAACCTACGAGCAGTACTTC